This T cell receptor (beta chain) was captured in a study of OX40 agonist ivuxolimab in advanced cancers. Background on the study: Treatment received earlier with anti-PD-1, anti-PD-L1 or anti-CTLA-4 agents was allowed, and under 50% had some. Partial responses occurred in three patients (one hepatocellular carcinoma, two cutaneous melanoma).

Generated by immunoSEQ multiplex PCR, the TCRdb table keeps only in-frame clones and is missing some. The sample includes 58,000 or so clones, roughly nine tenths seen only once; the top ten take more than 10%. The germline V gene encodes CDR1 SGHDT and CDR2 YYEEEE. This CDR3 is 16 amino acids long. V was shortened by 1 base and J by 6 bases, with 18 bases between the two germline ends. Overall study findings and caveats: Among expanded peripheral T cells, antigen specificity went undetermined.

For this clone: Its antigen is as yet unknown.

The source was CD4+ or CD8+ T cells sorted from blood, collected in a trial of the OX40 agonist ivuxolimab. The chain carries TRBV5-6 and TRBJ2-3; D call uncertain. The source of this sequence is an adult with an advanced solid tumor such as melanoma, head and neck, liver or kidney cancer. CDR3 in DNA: TGTGCCAGCAGCTTGTCGTCCGCGGCGAATATTGATACGCAGTATTTT. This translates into CASSLSSAANIDTQYF.